The T cell receptor (beta chain) under discussion was sequenced for a study of T cell responses to AZD1222 COVID-19 vaccine. In the study overall: Pooled in the analysis were second doses at about 4 or about 12 weeks.

Clones were sequenced by immunoSEQ multiplex PCR, and TCRdb holds only the in-frame ones, with some missing. The table has about 120,000 clones, approximately 90% seen once; the top ten hold 6% to 8%. Between the trimmed V and J ends, which lost 0 bases and 8 bases, there was a span of 8 bases. Germline CDR1 reads SGHVS; CDR2 reads FQNEAQ. CDR3 length: 14 residues. General observations from the study: Spike was spanned by vaccine-associated CD4 TCRs, with dominance at 160-218 and 743-854. Possibly, clonal diversity was underestimated; donors were largely white British and included more females.

As concerns this clone: Its target is not known.

The chain joins TRBV7-8 to TRBJ1-6, with D tentatively TRBD1 (6 bases). The receptor comes from an adult in good health. Sequenced material: peripheral blood, taken on day 0 of AZD1222 vaccination. This CDR3 is CASSLAPGDSPLHF. The DNA of the CDR3 is TGTGCCAGCAGCTTAGCCCCAGGGGATTCACCCCTCCACTTT.